The next 12 T cell receptor beta chains were all read from a single sample in a study of identical twins. MiXCR was run by TCRdb on the 5' RACE reads, yielding one entry per CDR3 protein. The table lists hundreds of thousands of distinct CDR3 sequences, over 15% of them singletons. The sample was also reused in another study, on T cells expressing NK-cell markers.

Sequenced material: PBMCs. These receptors came from a woman under 30 in good health.

This clonotype has just a few counts. The chain joins TRBV12-3 or TRBV12-4 to TRBJ2-7, with D perhaps TRBD1 or TRBD2 (5 bases each). Deletions cut 6 bases from V and 3 bases from J, with 12 bases between. The CDR3 totals 13 residues. In DNA form, the CDR3 reads TGTGCCAGCAGGTCAGGGACCCTCTACGAGCAGTACTTC. This codes for CASRSGTLYEQYF.

This rearrangement joins TRBV3-1 to TRBJ1-5; D remains ambiguous. The CDR3 length is 17 residues. V lost 4 bases to trimming and J lost 1 base, with 17 bases between them. In germline, CDR1 is LGHDT, CDR2 YNNKEL (reference sequence). CDR3 in amino acids: CASSPLEGPVSNQPQHF. In DNA, the CDR3 is TGTGCCAGCAGCCCTTTAGAGGGCCCCGTGAGCAATCAGCCCCAGCATTTT.

This chain uses TRBV12-3 or TRBV12-4 with TRBJ2-1; the match to TRBD2 covers 10 bases. Trimming took 6 bases from V and 6 from J; bases not matched to a gene: 8. CDR3 length: 15 residues. The CDR3 DNA reads TGTGCCAGCAGCGAAACTAGCGGGGCCGGCAATGAGCAGTTCTTC. Translation gives CASSETSGAGNEQFF.

V usage is TRBV10-2 and J usage is TRBJ2-1, with 7 bases fitting TRBD1. Unmatched junction bases numbered 3, after V lost 2 bases and J lost 2 bases. This CDR3 has 15 residues. Per germline, CDR1 WSHSY and CDR2 SAAADI. The CDR3: CASSEPGQTYNEQFF. The CDR3 DNA reads TGCGCCAGCAGTGAGCCGGGACAGACCTACAATGAGCAGTTCTTC.

The chain is built from TRBV20-1 and TRBJ2-5, with 7 positions matching TRBD2. The CDR3 has 13 amino acids. J was trimmed by 5 bases and V by 6 bases; bases with no gene match: 9. CDR1 is DFQATT and CDR2 is SNEGSKA in the germline V gene (reference sequence). As DNA, the CDR3 is TGCAGTGCCCGCGGACTAGTAGGGGAGACCCAGTACTTC. Translating it yields CSARGLVGETQYF.

Only a few counts were recorded for this clonotype. The chain has TRBV29-1 and TRBJ1-1; the D gene is possibly TRBD1 (6 bases). Germline-derived CDR1 and CDR2 are SQVTM and ANQGSEA. CDR3 length equals 14 residues. The V gene lost 4 bases and the J gene lost 4 bases, with 16 bases spanning the gap. The CDR3 loop is CSVAGARVATEAFF. Written as DNA, the CDR3 is TGCAGCGTTGCAGGGGCGCGGGTGGCCACTGAAGCTTTCTTT.

J is TRBJ2-3 and V is TRBV20-1; tentatively, D is TRBD1 or TRBD2 (5 bases each). In germline, CDR1 is DFQATT, CDR2 SNEGSKA (reference sequence). The V end lost 6 bases, the J end lost 4 bases, and 14 bases lay between the germline ends. The CDR3 has 13 residues. CDR3 nucleotides: TGCAGTGCCGAAGTTAGGGGAGCAGATACGCAGTATTTT. Encoded protein: CSAEVRGADTQYF.

V is TRBV9 and J is TRBJ2-1; D perhaps matches TRBD1 (5 bases). Per germline, CDR1 SGDLS and CDR2 YYNGEE. V lost 1 base and J 1 base, leaving 9 bases between the germline ends. This CDR3 contains 15 residues. Here the CDR3 reads CASSVSYRSYNEQFF. For the CDR3, the DNA is TGTGCCAGCAGCGTATCGTACAGGTCCTACAATGAGCAGTTCTTC.

The V gene is TRBV5-6, the J gene TRBJ2-7, with D possibly being TRBD2 (6 bases). Germline V gene lookup returns CDR1 SGHDT and CDR2 YYEEEE. The ends were cut back, 2 bases at V and 2 bases at J, with 14 bases in the middle. The CDR3 has 15 amino acids. CDR3 DNA: TGTGCCAGCAGCTTTCCGGGGGACGGAACCTACGAGCAGTACTTC. This encodes CASSFPGDGTYEQYF.

This clonotype was counted a few times. The chain couples TRBV20-1 to TRBJ2-5; no clear D. Trimming stripped 6 bases from V and 2 bases from J, with 7 bases between. Germline V CDR1 and CDR2: DFQATT, SNEGSKA (reference sequence). The CDR3 extends over 11 amino acids. CDR3 amino acids: CSAAVQETQYF. The CDR3, as DNA: TGCAGTGCGGCGGTTCAAGAGACCCAGTACTTC.

V gene TRBV20-1 combines with J gene TRBJ1-5; 9 positions agree with TRBD1. The V segment lost 6 bases and the J segment 6 bases; nucleotides outside the gene matches: 12. This CDR3 spans 15 amino acids. Per germline, CDR1 DFQATT and CDR2 SNEGSKA (reference sequence). The CDR3: CSAPLAQGASQPQHF. As DNA, the CDR3 is TGCAGTGCCCCATTAGCACAGGGGGCATCTCAGCCCCAGCATTTT.

The sample holds a few counts of this clonotype. The chain links TRBV5-1 to TRBJ2-1; unclear D gene. Germline lookup yields CDR1 SGHRS and CDR2 YFSETQ. This CDR3 is built from 12 residues. Trimming cost V 4 bases and J 10 bases, with 12 bases left between them. The CDR3 bases are TGCGCCAGCAGCGCAACTGGGGAAGAGCAGTTCTTC. Its protein product is CASSATGEEQFF. The full variable domain, in which reference TRBV5-1 and TRBJ2-1 provide the parts outside the CDR3, is KAGVTQTPRYLIKTRGQQVTLSCSPISGHRSVSWYQQTPGQGLQFLFEYFSETQRNKGNFPGRFSGRQFSNSRSEMNVSTLELGDSALYLCASSATGEEQFFGPGTRLTVL.